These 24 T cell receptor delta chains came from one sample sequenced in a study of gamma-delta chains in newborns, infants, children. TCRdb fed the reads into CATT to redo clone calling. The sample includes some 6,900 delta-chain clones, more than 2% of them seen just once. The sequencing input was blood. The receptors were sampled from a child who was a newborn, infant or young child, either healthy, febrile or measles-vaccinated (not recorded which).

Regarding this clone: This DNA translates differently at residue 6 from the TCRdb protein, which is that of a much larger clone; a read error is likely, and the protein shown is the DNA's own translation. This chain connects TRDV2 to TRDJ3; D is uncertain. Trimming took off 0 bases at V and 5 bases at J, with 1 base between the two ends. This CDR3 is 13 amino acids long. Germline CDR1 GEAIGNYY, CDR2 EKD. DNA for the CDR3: TGTGCCTGTGACACCCGGGACACCCGACAGATGTTTTTC. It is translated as CACDTRDTRQMFF.

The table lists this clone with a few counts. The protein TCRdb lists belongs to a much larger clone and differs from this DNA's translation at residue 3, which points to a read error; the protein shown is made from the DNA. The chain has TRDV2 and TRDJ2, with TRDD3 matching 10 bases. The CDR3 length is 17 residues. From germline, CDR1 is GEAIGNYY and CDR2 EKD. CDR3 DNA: TGCGCCCGTGACATACTGGGGGATCCTACGGGGACAGCACAACTCTTCTTT. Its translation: CARDILGDPTGTAQLFF.

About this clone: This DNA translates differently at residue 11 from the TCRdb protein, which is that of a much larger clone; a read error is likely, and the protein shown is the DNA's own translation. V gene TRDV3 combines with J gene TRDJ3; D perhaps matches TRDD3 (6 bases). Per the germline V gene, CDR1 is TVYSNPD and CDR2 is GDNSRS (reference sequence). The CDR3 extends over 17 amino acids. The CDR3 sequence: CAFIGGTDSWYTRQMFF. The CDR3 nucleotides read TGTGCCTTTATCGGGGGGACCGACTCCTGGTACACCCGACAGATGTTTTTC.

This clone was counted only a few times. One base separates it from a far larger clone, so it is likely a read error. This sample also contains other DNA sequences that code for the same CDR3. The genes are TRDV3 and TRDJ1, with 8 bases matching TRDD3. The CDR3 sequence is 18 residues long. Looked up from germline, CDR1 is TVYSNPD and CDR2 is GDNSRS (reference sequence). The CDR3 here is CAFVLLGVPGAYTDKLIF. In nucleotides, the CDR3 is TGTGCCTTTGTCCTACTGGGGGTCCCCGGAGCGTACACCGACAAACTCATCTTT.

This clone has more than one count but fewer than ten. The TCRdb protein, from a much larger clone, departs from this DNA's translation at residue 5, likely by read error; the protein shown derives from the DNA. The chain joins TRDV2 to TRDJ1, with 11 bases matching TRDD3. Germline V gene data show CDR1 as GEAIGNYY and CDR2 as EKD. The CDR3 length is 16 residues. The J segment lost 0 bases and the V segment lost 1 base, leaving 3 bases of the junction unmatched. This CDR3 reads CACDTLGDKNTDKLIF. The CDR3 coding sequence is TGTGCCTGTGACACACTGGGGGATAAGAACACCGATAAACTCATCTTT.

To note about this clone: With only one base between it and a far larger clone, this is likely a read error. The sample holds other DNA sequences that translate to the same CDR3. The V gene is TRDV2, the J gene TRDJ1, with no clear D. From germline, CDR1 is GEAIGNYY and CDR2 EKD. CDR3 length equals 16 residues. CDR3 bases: TGTGCCTGTGACCCTCTCCACGCCCGGTACACCGACAAACTCATCTTT. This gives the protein CACDPLHARYTDKLIF.

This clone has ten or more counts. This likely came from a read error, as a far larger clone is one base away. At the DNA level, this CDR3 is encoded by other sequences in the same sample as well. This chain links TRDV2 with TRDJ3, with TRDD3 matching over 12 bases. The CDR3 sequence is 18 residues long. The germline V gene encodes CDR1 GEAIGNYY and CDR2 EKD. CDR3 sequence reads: CACDTGGYSSWDTRQMFF. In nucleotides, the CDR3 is TGTGCCTGCGACACTGGGGGATACAGCTCCTGGGACACCCGACAGATGTTTTTC.

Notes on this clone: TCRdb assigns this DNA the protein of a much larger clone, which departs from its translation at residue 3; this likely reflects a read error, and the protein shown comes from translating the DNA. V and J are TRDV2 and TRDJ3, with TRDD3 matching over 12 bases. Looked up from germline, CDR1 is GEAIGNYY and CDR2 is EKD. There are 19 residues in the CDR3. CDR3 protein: CARDITGGYTAWDTRQMFF. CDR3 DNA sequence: TGTGCCCGTGATATAACTGGGGGATACACCGCCTGGGACACCCGACAGATGTTTTTC.

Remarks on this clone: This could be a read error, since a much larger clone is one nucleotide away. The CDR3 reads CACDPILGDASSWDTRQMFF. The CDR3 DNA reads as TGTGCCTGTGACCCTATACTGGGGGATGCGAGCTCCTGGGACACCCGACAGATGTTTTTC. The chain joins TRDV2 to TRDJ3; 10 bases map to TRDD3. Germline loops: CDR1 GEAIGNYY, CDR2 EKD. The CDR3 spans 20 residues. With 3 bases clipped from V and 0 bases from J, the junction kept 10 bases outside the gene matches.

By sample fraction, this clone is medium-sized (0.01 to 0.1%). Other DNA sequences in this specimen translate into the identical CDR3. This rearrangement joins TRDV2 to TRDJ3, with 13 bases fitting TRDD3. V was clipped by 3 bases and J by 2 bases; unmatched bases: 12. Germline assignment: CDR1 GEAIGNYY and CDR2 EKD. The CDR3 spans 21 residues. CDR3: CACDPVLGDTPLTWDTRQMFF. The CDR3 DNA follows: TGTGCCTGTGACCCCGTACTGGGGGATACGCCACTAACCTGGGACACCCGACAGATGTTTTTC.

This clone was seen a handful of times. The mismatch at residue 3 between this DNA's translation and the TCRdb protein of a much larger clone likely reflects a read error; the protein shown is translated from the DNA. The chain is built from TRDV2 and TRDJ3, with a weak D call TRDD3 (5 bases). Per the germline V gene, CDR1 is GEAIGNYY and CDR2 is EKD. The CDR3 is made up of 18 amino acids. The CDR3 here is CARDTGWDPSWDTRQMFF. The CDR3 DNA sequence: TGTGCCCGTGACACCGGCTGGGACCCCTCCTGGGACACCCGACAGATGTTTTTC.

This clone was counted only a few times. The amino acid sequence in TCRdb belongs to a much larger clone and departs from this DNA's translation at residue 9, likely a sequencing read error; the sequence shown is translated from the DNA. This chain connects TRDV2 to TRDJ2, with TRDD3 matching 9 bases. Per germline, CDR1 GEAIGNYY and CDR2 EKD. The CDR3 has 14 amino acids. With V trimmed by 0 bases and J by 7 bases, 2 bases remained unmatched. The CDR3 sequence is CACDTVGDIAQLFF. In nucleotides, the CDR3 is TGTGCCTGTGACACCGTGGGGGATATAGCACAACTCTTCTTT.

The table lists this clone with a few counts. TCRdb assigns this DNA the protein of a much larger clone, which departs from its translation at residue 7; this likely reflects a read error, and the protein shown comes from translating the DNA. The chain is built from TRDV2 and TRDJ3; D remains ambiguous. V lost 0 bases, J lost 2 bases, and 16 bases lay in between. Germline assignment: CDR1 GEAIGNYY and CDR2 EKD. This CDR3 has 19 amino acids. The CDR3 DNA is TGTGCCTGTGACACCGTGATGAGGGAAACGGCCTGGGACACCCGACAGATGTTTTTC. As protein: CACDTVMRETAWDTRQMFF.

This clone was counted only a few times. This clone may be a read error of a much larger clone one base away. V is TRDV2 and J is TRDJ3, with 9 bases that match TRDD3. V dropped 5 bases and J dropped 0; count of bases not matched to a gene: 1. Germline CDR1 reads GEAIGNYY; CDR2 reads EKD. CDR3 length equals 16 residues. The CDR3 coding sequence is TGTGCCTGTGGCTGGGGGATCTCCTGGGACACCCGACAGATGTTTTTC. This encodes CACGWGISWDTRQMFF.

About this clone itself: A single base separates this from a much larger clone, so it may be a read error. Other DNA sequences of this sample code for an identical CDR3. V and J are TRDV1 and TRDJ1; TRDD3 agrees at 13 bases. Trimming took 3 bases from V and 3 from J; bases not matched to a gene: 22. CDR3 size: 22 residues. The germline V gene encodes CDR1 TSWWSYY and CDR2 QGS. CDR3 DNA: TGTGCTCTTGGGGAGACGTTCCTACGCCTTCGTACTGGGGGATACGAAGCCGATAAACTCATCTTT. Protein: CALGETFLRLRTGGYEADKLIF.

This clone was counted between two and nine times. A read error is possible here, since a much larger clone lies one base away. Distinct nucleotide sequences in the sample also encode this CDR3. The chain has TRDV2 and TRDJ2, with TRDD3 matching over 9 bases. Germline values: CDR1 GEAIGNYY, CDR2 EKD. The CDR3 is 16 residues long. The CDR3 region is CACDTWGIFLTAQLFF. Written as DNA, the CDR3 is TGTGCCTGTGACACCTGGGGGATATTTTTGACAGCCCAACTCTTCTTT.

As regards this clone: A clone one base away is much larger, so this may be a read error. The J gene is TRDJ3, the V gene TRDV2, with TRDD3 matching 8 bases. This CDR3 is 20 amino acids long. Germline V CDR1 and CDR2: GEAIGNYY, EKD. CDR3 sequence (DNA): TGTGCCTGTGGCACCGGAGGACTGGGGGCTAGCTCCTGGGACACCCGACAGATGTTTTTC. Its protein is CACGTGGLGASSWDTRQMFF.

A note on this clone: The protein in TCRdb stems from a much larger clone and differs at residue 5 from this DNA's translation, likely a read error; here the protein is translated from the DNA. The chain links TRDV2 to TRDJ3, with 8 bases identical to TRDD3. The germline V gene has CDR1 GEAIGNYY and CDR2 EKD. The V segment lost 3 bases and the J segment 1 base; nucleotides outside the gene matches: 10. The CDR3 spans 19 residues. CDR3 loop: CACDAWGTRSSWDTRQMFF. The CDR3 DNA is TGTGCCTGTGACGCCTGGGGGACGAGAAGTTCCTGGGACACCCGACAGATGTTTTTC.

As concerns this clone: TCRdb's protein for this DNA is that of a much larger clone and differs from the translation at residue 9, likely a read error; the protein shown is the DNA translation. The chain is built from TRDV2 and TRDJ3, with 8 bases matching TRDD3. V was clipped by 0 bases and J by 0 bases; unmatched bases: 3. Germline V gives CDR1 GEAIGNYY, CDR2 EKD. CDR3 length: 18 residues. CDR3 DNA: TGTGCCTGTGACACCGTGGGGGATGCCTCCTGGGACACCCGACAGATGTTTTTC. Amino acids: CACDTVGDASWDTRQMFF.

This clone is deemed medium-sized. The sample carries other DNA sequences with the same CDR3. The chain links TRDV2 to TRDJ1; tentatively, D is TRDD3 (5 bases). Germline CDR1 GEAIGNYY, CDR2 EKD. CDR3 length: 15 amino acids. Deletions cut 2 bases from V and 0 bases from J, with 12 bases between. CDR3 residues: CACDRGAPYTDKLIF. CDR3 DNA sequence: TGTGCCTGTGACAGGGGGGCTCCGTACACCGATAAACTCATCTTT.

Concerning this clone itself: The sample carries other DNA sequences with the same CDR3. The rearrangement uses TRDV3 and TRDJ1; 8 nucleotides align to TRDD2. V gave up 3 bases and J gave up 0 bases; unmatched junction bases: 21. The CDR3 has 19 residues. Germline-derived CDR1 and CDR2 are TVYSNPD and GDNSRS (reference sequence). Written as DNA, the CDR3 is TGTGCCTTGAGTTTTCTTCCTACGTGCCGGGGGGTGTACACCGATAAACTCATCTTT. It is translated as CALSFLPTCRGVYTDKLIF.

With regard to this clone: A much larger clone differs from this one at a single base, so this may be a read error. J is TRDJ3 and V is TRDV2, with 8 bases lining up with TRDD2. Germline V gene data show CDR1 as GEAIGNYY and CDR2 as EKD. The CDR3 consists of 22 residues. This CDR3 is CACDAAFLGVGASSWDTRQVFF. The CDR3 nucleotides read TGTGCCTGTGACGCGGCCTTCCTAGGGGTTGGGGCAAGCTCCTGGGACACCCGACAGGTGTTTTTC.

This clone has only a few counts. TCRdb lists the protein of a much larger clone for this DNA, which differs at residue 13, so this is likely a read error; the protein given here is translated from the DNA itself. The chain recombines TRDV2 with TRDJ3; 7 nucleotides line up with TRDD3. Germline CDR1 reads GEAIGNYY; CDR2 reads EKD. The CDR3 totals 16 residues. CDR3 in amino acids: CACDWGSSWDTRRMFF. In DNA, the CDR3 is TGTGCCTGTGACTGGGGGAGCTCCTGGGACACCCGACGGATGTTTTTC.

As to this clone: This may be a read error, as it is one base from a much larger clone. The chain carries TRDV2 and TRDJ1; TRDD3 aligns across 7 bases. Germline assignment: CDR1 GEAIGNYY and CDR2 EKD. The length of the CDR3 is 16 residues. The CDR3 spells CACDIAGGPYTDKLTF. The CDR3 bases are TGTGCCTGTGACATCGCTGGGGGTCCCTACACCGATAAACTCACCTTT.